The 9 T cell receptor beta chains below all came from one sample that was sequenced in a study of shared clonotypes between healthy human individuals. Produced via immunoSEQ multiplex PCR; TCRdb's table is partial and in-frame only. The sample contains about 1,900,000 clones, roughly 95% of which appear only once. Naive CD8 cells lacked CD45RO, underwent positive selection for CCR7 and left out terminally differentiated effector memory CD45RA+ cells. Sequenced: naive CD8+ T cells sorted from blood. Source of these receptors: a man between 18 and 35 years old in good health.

The CDR3 loop reads CASSPPTTVQPQHF. CDR3 coding DNA: TGTGCCAGCAGTCCACCGACGACAGTTCAGCCCCAGCATTTT. The rearrangement links TRBV6-1 to TRBJ1-5; possible D gene TRBD1, 5 bases. Germline-derived CDR1 and CDR2 are MNHNS and SASEGT. CDR3 size: 14 residues. Trimming shortened V by 5 bases and J by 6 bases, and 14 bases separated the two germline ends.

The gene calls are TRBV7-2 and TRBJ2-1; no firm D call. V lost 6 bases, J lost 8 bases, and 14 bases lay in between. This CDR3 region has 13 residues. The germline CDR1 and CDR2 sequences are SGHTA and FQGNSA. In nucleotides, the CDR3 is TGTGCCAGCAGTTCATTCTTGGGCGATGAGCAGTTCTTC. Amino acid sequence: CASSSFLGDEQFF.

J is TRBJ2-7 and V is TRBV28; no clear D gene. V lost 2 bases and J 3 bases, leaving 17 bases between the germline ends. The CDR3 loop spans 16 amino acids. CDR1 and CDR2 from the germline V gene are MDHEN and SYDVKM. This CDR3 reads CASSLNPGSAVYEQYF. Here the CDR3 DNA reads TGTGCCAGCAGTTTAAATCCGGGCTCAGCCGTCTACGAGCAGTACTTC.

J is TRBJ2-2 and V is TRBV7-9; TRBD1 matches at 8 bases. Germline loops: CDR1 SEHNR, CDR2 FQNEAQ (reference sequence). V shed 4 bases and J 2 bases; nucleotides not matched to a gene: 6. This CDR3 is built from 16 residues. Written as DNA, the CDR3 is TGTGCCAGCAGCTCGGAGACAGGGGTAAACACCGGGGAGCTGTTTTTT. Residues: CASSSETGVNTGELFF.

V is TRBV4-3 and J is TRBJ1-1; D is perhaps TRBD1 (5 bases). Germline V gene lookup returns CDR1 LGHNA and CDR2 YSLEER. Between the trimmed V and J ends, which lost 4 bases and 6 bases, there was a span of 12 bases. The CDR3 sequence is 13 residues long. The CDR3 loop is CASSRDGGSEAFF. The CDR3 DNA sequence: TGCGCCAGCAGCCGGGATGGGGGATCTGAAGCTTTCTTT.

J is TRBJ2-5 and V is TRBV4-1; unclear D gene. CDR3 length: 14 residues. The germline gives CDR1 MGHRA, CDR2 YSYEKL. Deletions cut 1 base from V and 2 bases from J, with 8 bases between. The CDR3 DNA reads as TGCGCCAGCAGCCAAGTTGAACTACAAGAGACCCAGTACTTC. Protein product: CASSQVELQETQYF.

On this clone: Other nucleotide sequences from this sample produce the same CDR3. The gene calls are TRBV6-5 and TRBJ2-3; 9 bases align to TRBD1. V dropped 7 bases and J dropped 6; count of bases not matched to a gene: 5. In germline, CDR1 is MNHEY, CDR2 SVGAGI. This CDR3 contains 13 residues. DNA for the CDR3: TGTGCCAGCACGGGACAGGGCCCGGATACGCAGTATTTT. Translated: CASTGQGPDTQYF.

CDR3 DNA sequence: TGTGCCAGCAGGGACAGGACAGGGACTCACTCGGGGCAGTATTTT. Translation gives CASRDRTGTHSGQYF. J is TRBJ2-3 and V is TRBV6-5; the match to TRBD1 covers 8 bases. After removal of 6 bases from V and 11 bases from J, the junction contained 16 bases not matched to a gene. Germline CDR1 is MNHEY and CDR2 is SVGAGI. This CDR3 comprises 15 residues.

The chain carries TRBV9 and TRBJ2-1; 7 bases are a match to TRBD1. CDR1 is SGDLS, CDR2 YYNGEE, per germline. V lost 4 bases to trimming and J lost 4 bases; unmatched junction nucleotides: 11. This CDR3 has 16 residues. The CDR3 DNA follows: TGTGCCAGCAGCCCTAGTGGGGAGACAGGGTACAATGAGCAGTTCTTC. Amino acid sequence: CASSPSGETGYNEQFF.